These 23 T cell receptor beta chains were all obtained from the same sample, sequenced in a study of T cells in Graves' hyperthyroidism and ophthalmopathy. There were TCR beta CDR3 regions amplified from RNA transcripts. During a first-round RT-PCR of the TCR CDR3, the HTBI primer set was used. From the multiplex PCR reads, TCRdb called clonotypes with MiXCR, one entry per CDR3 protein. Among about 98,000 distinct CDR3 sequences, about 40% were seen once, and the ten largest hold about a tenth. Sequenced: peripheral blood or thyroid tissue (not recorded which). Every receptor here comes from a woman in her 30s with Graves' hyperthyroidism.

This clonotype was detected many times. This chain joins TRBV4-1 and TRBJ2-7, with D possibly matching TRBD1 (6 bases). CDR1 is MGHRA and CDR2 is YSYEKL in the germline V gene. This CDR3 region has 15 residues. Trimming took off 1 base at V and 0 bases at J, with 10 bases between the two ends. This CDR3 is CASSQAPGASYEQYF. The DNA for the CDR3 is TGCGCCAGCAGCCAAGCCCCAGGGGCCTCCTACGAGCAGTACTTC.

This clonotype was seen more than once but under ten times. The chain has TRBV30 and TRBJ2-7; tentatively, D is TRBD2 (6 bases). The CDR3 consists of 12 residues. The germline V and J ends were trimmed by 5 bases and 2 bases, with 10 bases remaining between them. The V gene's germline CDR1 is GTSNPN and CDR2 SVGIG (reference sequence). The CDR3 loop is CAWGRGTYEQYF. CDR3 in DNA: TGTGCCTGGGGCCGGGGGACCTACGAGCAGTACTTC.

This clonotype was seen only a few times. The gene calls are TRBV5-1 and TRBJ2-7; D possibly corresponds to TRBD2 (6 bases). CDR3 size: 14 residues. Looked up from germline, CDR1 is SGHRS and CDR2 is YFSETQ. Trimming stripped 5 bases from V and 6 bases from J, with 18 bases between. CDR3 sequence (DNA): TGCGCCAGCAGAAGAGGGGCGGGGAGGTTCGAGCAGTACTTC. This gives the protein CASRRGAGRFEQYF.

In its sample, this clonotype was seen many times. The chain joins TRBV5-1 to TRBJ1-5, with D uncertain. The V end lost 4 bases, the J end lost 7 bases, and 9 bases lay between the germline ends. From germline, CDR1 is SGHRS and CDR2 YFSETQ. The CDR3 consists of 12 residues. The CDR3 DNA follows: TGCGCCAGCAGCGTGGCGGGCCAGCCCCAGCATTTT. Protein product: CASSVAGQPQHF.

The J gene is TRBJ1-2, the V gene TRBV10-3, with 9 bases fitting TRBD1. The V and J ends lost 4 bases and 4 bases, in that order; junction bases with no gene match: 7. The CDR3 runs 15 residues. Per the germline V gene, CDR1 is ENHRY and CDR2 is SYGVKD. The CDR3 region is CAISVSGGQGYGYTF. For the CDR3, the DNA is TGTGCCATCAGTGTGTCCGGGGGACAGGGCTATGGCTACACCTTC.

This clonotype was counted a single time. This chain joins TRBV9 and TRBJ2-7; D might be TRBD2 (5 bases). The CDR3 has 15 residues. V was cut by 0 bases and J by 5 bases, with 15 bases left in between. Germline V gene data show CDR1 as SGDLS and CDR2 as YYNGEE. The CDR3 region is CASSVDPAGWHEQYF. The CDR3 region has the DNA TGTGCCAGCAGCGTAGATCCGGCGGGTTGGCACGAGCAGTACTTC.

V and J are TRBV28 and TRBJ2-7, with D possibly matching TRBD2 (6 bases). V shed 6 bases and J shed 0 bases, with 15 bases lying between them. This CDR3 comprises 15 residues. Germline CDR1 reads MDHEN; CDR2 reads SYDVKM. The CDR3 coding sequence is TGTGCCAGCAGCCTCCCGGGGGAGGTCTCCTACGAGCAGTACTTC. This gives the protein CASSLPGEVSYEQYF. Looking up the rest from reference TRBV28 and TRBJ2-7 gives the full variable domain: DVKVTQSSRYLVKRTGEKVFLECVQDMDHENMFWYRQDPGLGLRLIYFSYDVKMKEKGDIPEGYSVSREKKERFSLILESASTNQTSMYLCASSLPGEVSYEQYFGPGTRLTVT.

The gene calls are TRBV2 and TRBJ1-6; TRBD1 matches 9 bases. This CDR3 region has 15 residues. The V gene's germline CDR1 is SNHLY and CDR2 FYNNEI. V was clipped by 4 bases and J by 7 bases; unmatched bases: 5. DNA of the CDR3: TGTGCCAGCAGTGCTACGGGACAGGGCAATTCACCCCTCCACTTT. This codes for CASSATGQGNSPLHF.

Regarding this clonotype: A much larger clone differs from this one at a single base, so this may be a read error. V and J are TRBV2 and TRBJ1-5; weak D call: TRBD1 (5 bases). V was pared by 6 bases and J by 0 bases, with 12 bases between. The CDR3 length is 15 residues. Germline V CDR1 and CDR2: SNHLY, FYNNEI. The CDR3 region has the DNA TGTGCCAGCAGACTATTAGGGGATAGCAATCAGCCCCAGCATTTT. This sequence encodes CASRLLGDSNQPQHF.

On this clonotype itself: Germline and junction disagree at one end, which may indicate a read error. This rearrangement joins TRBV25-1 to TRBJ1-1, with a possible D match to TRBD1 (6 bases). The CDR3 contains 14 residues. The germline gives CDR1 MGHDK, CDR2 SYGVNS. The CDR3 DNA follows: TGTGCCAGCAGCGGACTTCAGGGGTACACTGAAGCTATCTTT. Translating gives CASSGLQGYTEAIF.

Notes on this clonotype: A much larger clone differs from this one at a single base, so this may be a read error. The chain couples TRBV10-2 to TRBJ2-7; TRBD1 matches 10 bases. This CDR3 spans 14 amino acids. CDR1 and CDR2 from the germline V gene are WSHSY and SAAADI. The CDR3 loop is CASSRRDRGWKQYF. The DNA of the CDR3 is TGTGCCAGCAGCCGCCGGGACAGGGGTTGGAAGCAGTACTTC.

This clonotype was counted ten times or more. The V and J genes are TRBV7-9 and TRBJ1-2; unclear D gene. Germline V gives CDR1 SEHNR, CDR2 FQNEAQ (reference sequence). V lost 8 bases, J lost 6 bases, and 7 bases lay in between. This CDR3 contains 10 residues. CDR3 residues: CASGLNGYTF. CDR3 bases: TGTGCCAGCGGTCTGAATGGCTACACCTTC.

Details on this clonotype: A much larger clone differs from this one at a single base, so this may be a read error. The chain employs TRBV2 and TRBJ2-1; D is unclear. The CDR3 has 12 amino acids. Germline V gives CDR1 SNHLY, CDR2 FYNNEI. CDR3 amino acids: CASSYSDNEQSF. The DNA for the CDR3 is TGTGCCAGCAGTTACTCCGACAATGAGCAGTCCTTC.

Ten or more counts support this clonotype. The chain links TRBV4-3 to TRBJ2-2; 9 bases fit TRBD2. The V gene end was trimmed by 2 bases and the J gene end by 7 bases; junction bases not matched to a gene: 17. The V gene's germline CDR1 is LGHNA and CDR2 YSLEER. CDR3 length: 19 amino acids. CDR3 coding DNA: TGCGCCAGCAGCCAATGGGTTTTTTGGGTGCTAGCGGGAATCGGGGAGCTGTTTTTT. Its protein product is CASSQWVFWVLAGIGELFF.

In this sample, this clonotype turned up many times. V usage is TRBV4-2 and J usage is TRBJ1-5; tentative D call: TRBD1 (5 bases). Trimming removed 1 base at V and 7 bases at J, with 17 bases between. Looked up from germline, CDR1 is LGHNA and CDR2 is YNFKEQ. The CDR3 loop spans 16 amino acids. The CDR3 nucleotides are TGTGCCAGCAGCCAAGGTGGAAGGGGTTCGGGCCAGCCCCAGCATTTT. It specifies CASSQGGRGSGQPQHF.

The chain is built from TRBV7-8 and TRBJ2-7; TRBD1 agrees at 10 bases. CDR1 is SGHVS and CDR2 is FQNEAQ in the germline V gene. This CDR3 is 15 amino acids long. The V gene end was trimmed by 5 bases and the J gene end by 4 bases; junction bases not matched to a gene: 8. CDR3 bases: TGTGCCAGCAGCCGACACGGGACAGGGGTTTACGAGCAGTACTTC. Protein: CASSRHGTGVYEQYF.

With regard to this clonotype: The CDR3 end shows no conserved phenylalanine or tryptophan, and so a read error is likely. This chain uses TRBV10-1 with TRBJ2-3, with 7 bases matching TRBD1. The CDR3 is 15 amino acids. CDR1 WNHNN and CDR2 SYGVQD come from the germline V gene (reference sequence). CDR3 in amino acids: CAGSGRTGPTDTQYL. CDR3 coding DNA: TGCGCCGGCAGTGGACGGACAGGCCCAACAGATACGCAGTATCTT.

This clonotype was found many times. The rearrangement joins TRBV7-8 to TRBJ1-3, with D uncertain. Deletions cut 1 base from V and 3 bases from J, with 7 bases between. This CDR3 is 14 amino acids long. The V gene's germline CDR1 is SGHVS and CDR2 FQNEAQ. The CDR3 region is CASSLGTVGNTIYF. The CDR3 nucleotides read TGTGCCAGCAGCTTAGGGACGGTTGGAAACACCATATATTTT.

This clonotype was seen repeatedly, ten times or more. This chain uses TRBV5-4 with TRBJ2-2, with 8 bases aligning to TRBD2. CDR1 is SGHNT and CDR2 is YYREEE in the germline V gene (reference sequence). The CDR3 sequence is 16 residues long. The ends lost 6 bases at V and 2 bases at J; junction bases unmatched: 9. CDR3 DNA sequence: TGTGCCAGCATCCGGGGGGGGGAAGGCAACACCGGGGAGCTGTTTTTT. Translated, it gives CASIRGGEGNTGELFF.

The table lists this clonotype with many counts. V and J are TRBV20-1 and TRBJ2-5; D not certain. Per germline, CDR1 DFQATT and CDR2 SNEGSKA (reference sequence). V gave up 7 bases and J gave up 5 bases, with 11 bases separating them. The CDR3 sequence is 11 residues long. CDR3 sequence: CSGEHSETQYF. The CDR3 DNA reads TGCAGTGGTGAACATTCGGAGACCCAGTACTTC.

In this sample, this clonotype turned up many times. V is TRBV12-3 or TRBV12-4 and J is TRBJ1-2, with unresolved D. CDR3 length: 12 amino acids. Trimming pared 7 bases from V and 3 bases from J, leaving 9 bases between. In nucleotides, the CDR3 is TGTGCCAGCACCCCCCTCGACTATGGCTACACCTTC. As protein: CASTPLDYGYTF.

To note about this clonotype: A much larger clone is a single base away; this may be a read error. The chain combines TRBV5-6 with TRBJ1-4; 11 nucleotides align to TRBD1. CDR3 size: 15 residues. Germline CDR1 is SGHDT and CDR2 is YYEEEE. The trim removed 7 bases at V and 8 bases at J, leaving 10 bases unmatched. The CDR3 coding sequence is TGTGCCAGCGGAGCGGCCCGGGACAGGGGGGAAAAACTGTTTTTT. Protein sequence: CASGAARDRGEKLFF. Based on the CDR3 plus reference TRBV5-6 and TRBJ1-4, the full variable domain is DAGVTQSPTHLIKTRGQQVTLRCSPKSGHDTVSWYQQALGQGPQFIFQYYEEEERQRGNFPDRFSGHQFPNYSSELNVNALLLGDSALYLCASGAARDRGEKLFFGSGTQLSVL.

The chain employs TRBV7-9 and TRBJ2-5; 11 positions agree with TRBD2. The CDR3 loop spans 16 amino acids. In germline, CDR1 is SEHNR, CDR2 FQNEAQ (reference sequence). V lost 4 bases to trimming and J lost 4 bases; unmatched junction nucleotides: 8. The CDR3 spells CASSSVAGGPSETQYF. The DNA of the CDR3 is TGTGCCAGCAGCTCAGTAGCGGGAGGGCCGTCAGAGACCCAGTACTTC.